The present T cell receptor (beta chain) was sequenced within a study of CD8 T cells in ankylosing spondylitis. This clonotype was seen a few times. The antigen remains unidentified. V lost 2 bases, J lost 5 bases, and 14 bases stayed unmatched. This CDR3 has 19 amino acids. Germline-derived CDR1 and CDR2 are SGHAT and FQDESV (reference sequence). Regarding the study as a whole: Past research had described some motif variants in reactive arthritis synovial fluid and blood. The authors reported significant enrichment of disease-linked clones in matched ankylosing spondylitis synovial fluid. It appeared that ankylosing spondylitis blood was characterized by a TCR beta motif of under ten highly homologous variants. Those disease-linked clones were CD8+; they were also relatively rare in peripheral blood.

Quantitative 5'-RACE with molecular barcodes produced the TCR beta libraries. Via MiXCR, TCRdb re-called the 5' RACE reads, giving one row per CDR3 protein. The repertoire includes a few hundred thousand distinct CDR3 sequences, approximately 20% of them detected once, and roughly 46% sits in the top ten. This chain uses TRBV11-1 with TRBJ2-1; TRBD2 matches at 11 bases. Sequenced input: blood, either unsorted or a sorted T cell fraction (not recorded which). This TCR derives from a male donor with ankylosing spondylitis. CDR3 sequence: CASSLQTQTSGTLNNEQFF. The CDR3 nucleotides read TGTGCCAGCAGCTTACAAACTCAGACTAGCGGGACACTTAACAATGAGCAGTTCTTC.